This T cell receptor beta chain emerged from a study of blood T cell repertoires in COVID-19. Overall study context: Whether acute or convalescent, the COVID-19 samples came from the United States, Italy and Spain. T cells, B-cell-depleted T cells, or PBMCs provided the cDNA or gDNA that served as material.

Germline CDR1 reads SGHTA; CDR2 reads FQGNSA. J lost 5 bases, V lost 5 bases, and 6 bases had no gene match. This CDR3 is built from 13 residues. As handled by the study authors: Estimated nucleated cell counts came from reference gene primer amplification. Produced via immunoSEQ multiplex PCR; TCRdb's table is partial and in-frame only. V, J and clone size are taken as reported in that table, and D and trimming were inferred from the DNA itself. The table has about 670,000 clones, 80% to 90% seen once. This sequence originates from a woman younger than 35 with acute or convalescent COVID-19. The sequencing input was peripheral blood. V usage is TRBV7-2 and J usage is TRBJ2-7, with 7 bases matching TRBD1. As DNA, the CDR3 is TGTGCCAGCAGCATCCGACAGGGTGACGAGCAGTACTTC. This codes for CASSIRQGDEQYF. The whole variable domain, remainder taken from reference TRBV7-2 and TRBJ2-7, is GAGVSQSPSNKVTEKGKDVELRCDPISGHTALYWYRQSLGQGLEFLIYFQGNSAPDKSGLPSDRFSAERTGGSVSTLTIQRTQQEDSAVYLCASSIRQGDEQYFGPGTRLTVT.